A single sample is the source of the 5 T cell receptor beta chains below, sequenced in a study of shared clonotypes between healthy human individuals. Sequencing was performed with immunoSEQ multiplex PCR; in TCRdb, only in-frame clones are kept and a portion is missing. The table includes fewer than 1.6 million clones, approximately 98.5% detected once. The sample consisted of naive CD4+ T cells sorted from blood. Subset given: CD45RA+ positively selected. The receptors stem from a young man in good health.

V and J are TRBV5-1 and TRBJ2-7; 12 bases align to TRBD1. In germline, CDR1 is SGHRS, CDR2 YFSETQ. The length of the CDR3 is 15 residues. V shed 4 bases and J 6 bases; nucleotides not matched to a gene: 8. CDR3 amino acids: CASSITGTGGSEQYF. CDR3 in DNA: TGCGCCAGCAGCATAACCGGGACAGGGGGCTCCGAGCAGTACTTC.

The chain has TRBV28 and TRBJ2-1; TRBD1 matches 10 bases. J was trimmed by 8 bases and V by 7 bases; bases with no gene match: 8. This CDR3 has 14 amino acids. Germline V gives CDR1 MDHEN, CDR2 SYDVKM. Here the CDR3 reads CASTTDRGLYEQFF. The CDR3 DNA follows: TGTGCCAGCACAACTGACAGGGGGCTCTATGAGCAGTTCTTC.

V usage is TRBV30 and J usage is TRBJ1-4, with D unresolved. The ends were cut back, 0 bases at V and 5 bases at J, with 10 bases in the middle. The CDR3 length is 14 residues. The germline CDR1 and CDR2 sequences are GTSNPN and SVGIG (reference sequence). DNA of the CDR3: TGTGCCTGGAGTGTACAGACGATAAATGAAAAACTGTTTTTT. Residues: CAWSVQTINEKLFF.

This clone was observed once. This chain joins TRBV15 and TRBJ2-3; the D gene is possibly TRBD1 (6 bases). The CDR3 is made up of 15 amino acids. Germline CDR1 reads LNHNV; CDR2 reads YYDKDF (reference sequence). V gave up 2 bases and J gave up 1 base, with 10 bases separating them. The CDR3 nucleotides are TGTGCCACCAGCAGACCTAGACAGGGCACAGATACGCAGTATTTT. Translating gives CATSRPRQGTDTQYF.

The chain is built from TRBV7-3 and TRBJ2-1, with D possibly TRBD1 on 6 matching bases. Trimming shortened V by 5 bases and J by 6 bases, and 11 bases separated the two germline ends. Germline V lookup: CDR1 SGHTA, CDR2 FQGTGA. The CDR3 length is 13 residues. This CDR3 is CASSRGTINEQFF. Here the CDR3 DNA reads TGTGCCAGCAGCCGAGGGACAATCAATGAGCAGTTCTTC.